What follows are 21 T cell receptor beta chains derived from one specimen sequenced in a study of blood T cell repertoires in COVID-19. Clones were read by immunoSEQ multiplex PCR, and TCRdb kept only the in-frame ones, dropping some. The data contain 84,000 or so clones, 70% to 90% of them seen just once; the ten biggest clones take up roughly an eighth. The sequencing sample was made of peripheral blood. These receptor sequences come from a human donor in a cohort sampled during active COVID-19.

The CDR3 is CASSPPRTGRTEAFF. CDR3 nucleotides: TGTGCCAGCTCACCACCAAGGACAGGGAGAACTGAAGCTTTCTTT. This chain uses TRBV18 with TRBJ1-1; 8 positions agree with TRBD1. The CDR3 loop spans 15 amino acids. Looked up from germline, CDR1 is KGHSH and CDR2 is LQKENI. Losses at the gene ends were 0 bases for V and 5 bases for J; bases not matched to a gene: 5.

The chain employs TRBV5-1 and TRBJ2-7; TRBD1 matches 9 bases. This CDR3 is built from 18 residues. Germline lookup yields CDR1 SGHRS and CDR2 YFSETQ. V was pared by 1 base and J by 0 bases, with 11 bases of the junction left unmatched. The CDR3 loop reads CASSLPGQGPSRSYEQYF. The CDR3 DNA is TGCGCCAGCAGCTTGCCCGGACAGGGGCCTTCCCGCTCCTACGAGCAGTACTTC. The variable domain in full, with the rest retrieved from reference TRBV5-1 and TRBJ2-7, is KAGVTQTPRYLIKTRGQQVTLSCSPISGHRSVSWYQQTPGQGLQFLFEYFSETQRNKGNFPGRFSGRQFSNSRSEMNVSTLELGDSALYLCASSLPGQGPSRSYEQYFGPGTRLTVT.

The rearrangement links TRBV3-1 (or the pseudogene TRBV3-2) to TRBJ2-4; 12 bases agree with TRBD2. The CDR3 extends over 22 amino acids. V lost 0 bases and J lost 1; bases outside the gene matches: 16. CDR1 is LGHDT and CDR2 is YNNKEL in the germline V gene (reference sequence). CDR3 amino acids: CASSQEGLAGGPRLSAKNIQYF. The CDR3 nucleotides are TGTGCCAGCAGCCAAGAAGGTCTAGCGGGGGGGCCGAGGTTGTCGGCCAAAAACATTCAGTACTTC.

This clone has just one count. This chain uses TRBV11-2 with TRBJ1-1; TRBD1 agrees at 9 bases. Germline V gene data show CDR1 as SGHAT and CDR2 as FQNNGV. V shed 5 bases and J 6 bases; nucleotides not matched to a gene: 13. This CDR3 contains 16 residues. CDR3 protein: CASSPNRDRVGAEAFF. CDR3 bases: TGTGCCAGCAGCCCCAACCGGGACAGGGTGGGGGCTGAAGCTTTCTTT. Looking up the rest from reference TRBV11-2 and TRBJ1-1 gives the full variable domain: EAGVAQSPRYKIIEKRQSVAFWCNPISGHATLYWYQQILGQGPKLLIQFQNNGVVDDSQLPKDRFSAERLKGVDSTLKIQPAKLEDSAVYLCASSPNRDRVGAEAFFGQGTRLTVV.

CDR3 in amino acids: CSVRNTEAFF. DNA for the CDR3: TGCAGCGTTCGTAACACTGAAGCTTTCTTT. This sequence joins TRBV29-1 and TRBJ1-1; D unclear. The ends were cut back, 5 bases at V and 2 bases at J, with 3 bases in the middle. Germline CDR1 and CDR2: SQVTM and ANQGSEA. The CDR3 spans 10 residues.

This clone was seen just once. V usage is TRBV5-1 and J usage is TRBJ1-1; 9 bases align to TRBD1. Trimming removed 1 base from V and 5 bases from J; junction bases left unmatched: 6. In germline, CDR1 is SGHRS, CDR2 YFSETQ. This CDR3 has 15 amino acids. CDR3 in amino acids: CASSLTGGLDTEAFF. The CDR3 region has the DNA TGCGCCAGCAGCTTGACAGGGGGCTTGGATACTGAAGCTTTCTTT.

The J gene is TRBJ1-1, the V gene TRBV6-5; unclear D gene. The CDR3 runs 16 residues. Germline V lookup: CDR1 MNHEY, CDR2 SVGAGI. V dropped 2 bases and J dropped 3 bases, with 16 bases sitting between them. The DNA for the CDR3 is TGTGCCAGCAGTTACCACCAGCAGCGGGGTGACACTGAAGCTTTCTTT. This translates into CASSYHQQRGDTEAFF.

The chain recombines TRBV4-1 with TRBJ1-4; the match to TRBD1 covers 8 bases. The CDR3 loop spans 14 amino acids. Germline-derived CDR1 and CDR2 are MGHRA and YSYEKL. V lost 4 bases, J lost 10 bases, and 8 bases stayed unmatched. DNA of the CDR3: TGCGCCAGCAGCCGACTACAGGGGGAGGGAAAACTGTTTTTT. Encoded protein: CASSRLQGEGKLFF.

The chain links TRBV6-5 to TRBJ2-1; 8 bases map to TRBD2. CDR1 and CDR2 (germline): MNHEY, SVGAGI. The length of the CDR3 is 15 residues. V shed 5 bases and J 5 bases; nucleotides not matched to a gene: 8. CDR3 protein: CASSPRTSNNNEQFF. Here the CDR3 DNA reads TGTGCCAGCAGTCCCCGGACTAGCAACAACAATGAGCAGTTCTTC.

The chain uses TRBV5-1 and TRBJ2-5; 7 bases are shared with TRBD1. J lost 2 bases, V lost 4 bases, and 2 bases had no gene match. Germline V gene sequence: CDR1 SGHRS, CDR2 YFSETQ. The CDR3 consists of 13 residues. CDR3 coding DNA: TGCGCCAGCAGCCGGACAGGTCAAGAGACCCAGTACTTC. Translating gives CASSRTGQETQYF.

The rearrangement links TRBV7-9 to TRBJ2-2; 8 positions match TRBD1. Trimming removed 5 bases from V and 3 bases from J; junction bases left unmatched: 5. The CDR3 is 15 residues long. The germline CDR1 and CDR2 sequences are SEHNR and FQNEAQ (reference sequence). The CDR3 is CASSRTGSHTGELFF. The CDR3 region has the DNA TGTGCCAGCAGCAGGACAGGGTCCCACACCGGGGAGCTGTTTTTT.

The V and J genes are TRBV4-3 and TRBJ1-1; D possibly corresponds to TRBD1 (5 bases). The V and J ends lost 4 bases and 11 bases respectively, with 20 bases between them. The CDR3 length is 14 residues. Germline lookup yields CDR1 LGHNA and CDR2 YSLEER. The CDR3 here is CASSPSPTQGMAFF. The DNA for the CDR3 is TGCGCCAGCAGCCCCTCCCCCACGCAGGGAATGGCTTTCTTT.

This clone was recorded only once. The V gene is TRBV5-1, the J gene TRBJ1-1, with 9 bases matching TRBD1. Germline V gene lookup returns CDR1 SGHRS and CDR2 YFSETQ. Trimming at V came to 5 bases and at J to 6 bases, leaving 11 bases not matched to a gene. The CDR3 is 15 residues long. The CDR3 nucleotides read TGCGCCAGCAGTGCCGGGACAGGGATTCTTGCTGAAGCTTTCTTT. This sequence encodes CASSAGTGILAEAFF.

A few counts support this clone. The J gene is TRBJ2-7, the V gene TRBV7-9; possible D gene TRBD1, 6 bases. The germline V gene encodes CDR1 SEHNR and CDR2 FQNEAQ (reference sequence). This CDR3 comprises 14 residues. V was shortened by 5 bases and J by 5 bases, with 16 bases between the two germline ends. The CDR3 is CASSQGTGSNEQYF. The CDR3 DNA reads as TGTGCCAGCAGCCAAGGCACAGGGTCCAACGAGCAGTACTTC.

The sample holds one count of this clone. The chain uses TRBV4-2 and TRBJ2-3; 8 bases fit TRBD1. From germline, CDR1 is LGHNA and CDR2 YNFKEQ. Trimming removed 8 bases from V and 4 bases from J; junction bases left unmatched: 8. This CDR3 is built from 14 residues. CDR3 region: CASGDRGEADTQYF. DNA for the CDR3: TGTGCCAGCGGAGACAGGGGAGAGGCAGATACGCAGTATTTT.

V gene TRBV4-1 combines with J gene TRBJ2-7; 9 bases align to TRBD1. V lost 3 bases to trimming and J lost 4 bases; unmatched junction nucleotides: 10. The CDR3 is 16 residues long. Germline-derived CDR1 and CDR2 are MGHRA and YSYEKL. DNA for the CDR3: TGCGCCAGCAGCCATCTCGGACAGGGGCTCGGGTACGAGCAGTACTTC. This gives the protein CASSHLGQGLGYEQYF.

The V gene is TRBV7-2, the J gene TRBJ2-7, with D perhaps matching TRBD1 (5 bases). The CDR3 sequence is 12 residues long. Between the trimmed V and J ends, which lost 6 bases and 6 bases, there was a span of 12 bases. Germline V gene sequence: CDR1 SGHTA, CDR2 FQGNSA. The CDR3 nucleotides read TGTGCCAGCAGGGGCTGGGGCCTCGAGCAGTACTTC. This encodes CASRGWGLEQYF.

CDR3 nucleotide sequence: TGTGCCAGCAGGCGAGGGACAGGTTTGTGGGATACGCAGTATTTT. Translating it yields CASRRGTGLWDTQYF. The chain carries TRBV27 and TRBJ2-3; 8 bases align to TRBD1. Germline assignment: CDR1 MNHEY and CDR2 SMNVEV (reference sequence). The CDR3 covers 15 residues. With 6 bases clipped from V and 6 bases from J, the junction kept 11 bases outside the gene matches.

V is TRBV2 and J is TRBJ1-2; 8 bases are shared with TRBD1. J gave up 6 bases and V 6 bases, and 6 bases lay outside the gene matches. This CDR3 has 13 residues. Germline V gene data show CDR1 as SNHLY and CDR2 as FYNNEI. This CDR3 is CASRGRGQNGYTF. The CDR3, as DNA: TGTGCCAGCAGGGGCAGGGGGCAAAATGGCTACACCTTC.

In nucleotides, the CDR3 is TGCAGCGCCCACAGCTACAATGAGCAGTTCTTC. Translation gives CSAHSYNEQFF. The chain employs TRBV29-1 and TRBJ2-1, with no clear D. Between the trimmed V and J ends, which lost 7 bases and 3 bases, there was a span of 7 bases. This CDR3 has 11 amino acids. Germline loops: CDR1 SQVTM, CDR2 ANQGSEA.

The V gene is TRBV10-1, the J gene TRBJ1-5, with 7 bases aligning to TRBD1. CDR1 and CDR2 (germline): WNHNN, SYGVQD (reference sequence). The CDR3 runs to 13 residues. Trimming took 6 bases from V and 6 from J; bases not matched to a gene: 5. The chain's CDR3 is CASSLHRGQPQHF. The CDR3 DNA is TGCGCCAGCAGCCTACACAGGGGTCAGCCCCAGCATTTT.